Listed below are T cell receptor beta chains from one sample, sequenced in a study of cytomegalovirus exposure and HLA in healthy donors. The table came from immunoSEQ multiplex PCR; TCRdb's copy has only in-frame clones and leaves some out. The repertoire holds approximately 120,000 clones, with over 9.5% as singletons. The sequenced material came from PBMCs. The origin of the receptors is a woman aged 18-30 years in good health and CMV-seropositive. Each CDR3 is given with its conserved first and last residue. Each record gives: V gene, J gene, CDR3 protein.

TRBV19	TRBJ1-1	CASRGGGAVGTEAFF
TRBV6-5	TRBJ1-1	CASSYSNQVVDTEAFF
TRBV5-1	TRBJ2-3	CASSLEGLAGRADTQYF
TRBV27	TRBJ2-5	CASSQDRGAGETQYF
TRBV7-3	TRBJ2-3	CASSFQVTDTQYF
TRBV2	TRBJ1-2	CASSPTYGYTF
TRBV2	TRBJ2-7	CASRASYEQYF
TRBV12-5	TRBJ2-1	CASGLLTVYNEQFF
TRBV19	TRBJ2-6	CAYQDRGRSGANVLTF
TRBV6-6	TRBJ1-1	CASSYLGASGGTEAFF
TRBV30	TRBJ2-1	CAWSVQLAGEQFF
TRBV5-1	TRBJ1-1	CASSLWGASEAFF
TRBV18	TRBJ1-2	CASSPFDRDGYTF